The present T cell receptor beta chain was sequenced within a study of blood T cell repertoires in COVID-19. The overall study: Donors in the United States, Italy and Spain gave samples during acute or convalescent COVID-19. From T cells, B-cell-depleted T cells, or PBMCs came the material, which was cDNA or gDNA.

As handled by the study authors: Reference gene primer amplification in the assay estimated nucleated cell counts. TCRdb's table, derived via immunoSEQ multiplex PCR, lists solely in-frame clones and lacks some. That table furnishes V, J and clone size, whereas the DNA furnished D and trimming. The sample consists of around 140,000 clones, roughly 90% of them appearing once. Germline-derived CDR1 and CDR2 are SEHNR and FQNEAQ (reference sequence). CDR3 length: 15 amino acids. The trim removed 5 bases at V and 10 bases at J, leaving 10 bases unmatched. This clone was recorded once. The clonotype was recovered from a man aged 55 to 69 with active or convalescent COVID-19. V and J are TRBV7-9 and TRBJ1-6; 8 bases are shared with TRBD1. The specimen sequenced was peripheral blood. For the CDR3, the DNA is TGTGCCAGCAGCCATCCGGACAGGGTGGGATCACCCCTCCACTTT. Its protein product is CASSHPDRVGSPLHF.